Following are 15 T cell receptor beta chains from one sample sequenced in a study of CD8+CD57+ T cells in acquired aplastic anemia. Genomic DNA was employed as the template in profiling TCR beta VDJ and CDR3. TCRdb processed the reads anew with MiXCR; each CDR3 protein has one entry. The top ten clones hold 1.8% of a sample with 190,000 or so distinct CDR3 sequences, less than 60% of them seen once. Patients included in sequencing had previously demonstrated CD8+CD57+ cell expansion by flow cytometry. Material for sequencing was sorted CD4+, CD8+, or CD8+CD57+ T cells (not recorded which) from PBMCs. Every receptor here comes from a human donor with aplastic anemia.

This clonotype was found many times. J is TRBJ1-5 and V is TRBV10-3, with 8 bases aligning to TRBD1. The CDR3 consists of 13 residues. The J segment lost 5 bases and the V segment lost 5 bases, leaving 2 bases of the junction unmatched. Looked up from germline, CDR1 is ENHRY and CDR2 is SYGVKD. This CDR3 reads CAISLTGDQPQHF. CDR3 nucleotide sequence: TGTGCCATCAGTTTGACAGGGGATCAGCCCCAGCATTTT.

This clonotype has at least ten counts. The chain links TRBV5-1 to TRBJ2-5, with 8 bases lining up with TRBD2. V dropped 0 bases and J dropped 5; count of bases not matched to a gene: 6. The CDR3 loop spans 15 amino acids. Germline-derived CDR1 and CDR2 are SGHRS and YFSETQ. CDR3 amino acids: CASSLDGRATETQYF. In DNA form, the CDR3 reads TGCGCCAGCAGCTTGGACGGGAGGGCCACTGAGACCCAGTACTTC.

This clonotype was observed at least ten times. This chain connects TRBV12-3 or TRBV12-4 to TRBJ1-3; D gene ambiguous. V was trimmed by 3 bases and J by 3 bases, leaving 3 bases between them. There are 12 residues in the CDR3. The CDR3 protein is CASSFDGNTIYF. The CDR3 nucleotides read TGTGCCAGCAGTTTTGATGGAAACACCATATATTTT.

CDR3 nucleotide sequence: TGTGCCAGCAGCCACCAGGGTGACACTGAAGCTTTCTTT. It codes for CASSHQGDTEAFF. The rearrangement uses TRBV7-9 and TRBJ1-1, with D perhaps matching TRBD1 (5 bases). CDR3 length: 13 residues. V was shortened by 5 bases and J by 3 bases, with 10 bases between the two germline ends. Germline V gene data show CDR1 as SEHNR and CDR2 as FQNEAQ (reference sequence).

This chain uses TRBV7-2 with TRBJ2-3; D assignment may be TRBD1 or TRBD2 (5 bases each). Germline lookup yields CDR1 SGHTA and CDR2 FQGNSA. V lost 5 bases and J lost 6, with 12 bases in between. This CDR3 is built from 13 residues. In nucleotides, the CDR3 is TGTGCCAGCAGCGACCGGGACCAGGATACGCAGTATTTT. Residues: CASSDRDQDTQYF.

The chain has TRBV24-1 and TRBJ2-7, with D perhaps assigned TRBD1 or TRBD2 (7 bases each). Germline V gives CDR1 KGHDR, CDR2 SFDVKD. This CDR3 is 18 amino acids long. V shed 7 bases and J shed 3 bases, with 27 bases lying between them. CDR3 in amino acids: CATSPSGGGLGAFYEQYF. DNA of the CDR3: TGTGCCACCAGCCCGTCAGGGGGGGGACTGGGAGCGTTCTACGAGCAGTACTTC.

The chain links TRBV6-5 to TRBJ2-1, with 8 bases aligning to TRBD1. This CDR3 spans 13 amino acids. V shed 7 bases and J 8 bases; nucleotides not matched to a gene: 7. From germline, CDR1 is MNHEY and CDR2 SVGAGI. CDR3 protein: CASNTGQGDEQFF. CDR3 DNA: TGTGCCAGCAACACCGGACAGGGCGATGAGCAGTTCTTC.

The chain is built from TRBV4-1 and TRBJ2-7; possible D gene TRBD1, 5 bases. This CDR3 is 14 amino acids long. V was cut by 1 base and J by 5 bases, with 12 bases left in between. Germline lookup yields CDR1 MGHRA and CDR2 YSYEKL. The DNA for the CDR3 is TGCGCCAGCAGCCAAGGTCAGGGAAGCAACGAGCAGTACTTC. Its translation: CASSQGQGSNEQYF.

The rearrangement uses TRBV15 and TRBJ2-5; D unresolved. V was shortened by 3 bases and J by 1 base, with 12 bases between the two germline ends. CDR1 and CDR2 from the germline V gene are LNHNV and YYDKDF (reference sequence). The CDR3 covers 15 residues. CDR3 in DNA: TGTGCCACCAGCAGGGATGGACGGGTCCAAGAGACCCAGTACTTC. Its translation is CATSRDGRVQETQYF. Full variable domain (rest looked up from reference TRBV15 and TRBJ2-5): DAMVIQNPRYQVTQFGKPVTLSCSQTLNHNVMYWYQQKSSQAPKLLFHYYDKDFNNEADTPDNFQSRRPNTSFCFLDIRSPGLGDTAMYLCATSRDGRVQETQYFGPGTRLLVL.

The rearrangement links TRBV10-2 to TRBJ2-7; 7 bases match TRBD1. The CDR3 spans 12 residues. Germline CDR1 reads WSHSY; CDR2 reads SAAADI. The junction had 4 bases not matched to a gene; V was cut back by 10 bases and J by 1 base. The CDR3 loop reads CATRDRSYEQYF. CDR3 sequence (DNA): TGCGCCACCCGGGACAGATCCTACGAGCAGTACTTC.

This clonotype was picked up a small number of times. J is TRBJ1-3 and V is TRBV27; D is possibly TRBD1 (5 bases). Deletions cut 2 bases from V and 0 bases from J, with 17 bases between. CDR1 MNHEY and CDR2 SMNVEV come from the germline V gene (reference sequence). The CDR3 runs 18 residues. The CDR3 spells CASSLIVPGAASGNTIYF. The CDR3 DNA reads as TGTGCCAGCAGTTTAATTGTTCCCGGGGCGGCCTCTGGAAACACCATATATTTT.

Concerning this clonotype: A much more abundant neighbour one base away suggests this may be a read error. This rearrangement joins TRBV10-3 to TRBJ2-3, with TRBD2 matching 9 bases. The J segment lost 3 bases and the V segment lost 6 bases, leaving 7 bases of the junction unmatched. This CDR3 spans 15 amino acids. Germline values: CDR1 ENHRY, CDR2 SYGVKD. This CDR3 reads CAISPGLASTDTQYF. The CDR3 DNA follows: TGTGCCATCAGCCCGGGACTAGCAAGTACAGATACGCAGTATTTT.

As for this clonotype: The germline gene is not matched at one end of the junction; a read error may be the cause. The chain recombines TRBV2 with TRBJ2-1; weak D call: TRBD1 (6 bases). The germline V gene encodes CDR1 SNHLY and CDR2 FYNNEI. This CDR3 is built from 17 residues. CDR3 sequence: CASSPAPAQGPYNEQFF. CDR3 DNA: TGCGCCAGCAGTCCCGCCCCCGCACAGGGACCCTACAATGAGCAGTTCTTC.

This clonotype occurred a few times. The chain links TRBV29-1 to TRBJ1-3; tentatively, D is TRBD1 (6 bases). CDR3 length: 16 residues. Trimming left V 5 bases short and J 0 bases short, with 17 bases between. The germline CDR1 and CDR2 sequences are SQVTM and ANQGSEA. CDR3: CSVLQGRPNSGNTIYF. The CDR3 bases are TGCAGCGTTCTGCAGGGGCGACCAAACTCTGGAAACACCATATATTTT.

The table lists this clonotype with many counts. V is TRBV12-3 or TRBV12-4 and J is TRBJ1-5, with a weak D call TRBD1 (6 bases). CDR3 size: 14 residues. The germline V and J ends were trimmed by 4 bases and 4 bases, with 11 bases remaining between them. The CDR3 DNA is TGTGCCAGCAGTTGGACAGATAAAAATCAGCCCCAGCATTTT. As protein: CASSWTDKNQPQHF.